This T cell receptor (beta chain) was identified during a study of T cells after yellow fever vaccination. The wider study: In the case of low-cell-number fractions, SMART-Seq v4 Ultra Low Input was used for preparation. Findings of the study overall: Of the clonotypes, a small share occurred in both CD4 and CD8 compartments. Post-booster samples contained most primary-vaccination clones (approximately 96% CD4, about 87% CD8).

For this clonotype: The antigen is unknown.

TCR cDNA, made by 5'RACE template switching, carried an added universal primer site and UMIs. From the 5' RACE reads, TCRdb called clonotypes with MiXCR, one entry per CDR3 protein. The repertoire holds about 350,000 distinct CDR3 sequences, with 7% to 10% as singletons. V dropped 2 bases and J dropped 0 bases, with 8 bases sitting between them. CDR1 is MNHEY and CDR2 is SVGAGI in the germline V gene. CDR3 length equals 16 residues. The specimen comprised PBMCs, sampled about 49 days after the first yellow fever vaccination. The source of this sequence is a man between 18 and 29 years old who received the YFV17D yellow fever vaccine. This chain uses TRBV6-5 with TRBJ2-6; D possibly corresponds to TRBD1 (5 bases). This chain's CDR3 is CASSYQGYSGANVLTF. CDR3 bases: TGTGCCAGCAGTTACCAGGGCTACTCTGGGGCCAACGTCCTGACTTTC.